This T cell receptor beta chain stems from a study of cytomegalovirus exposure and HLA in healthy donors. General observations from the study: Later, an analysis showed that TCR beta chains associated with HLA were more clonally expanded than others that were equally common. The majority of CMV-associated TCR beta chains were reported as apparently HLA-restricted in a later analysis. In vitro experiments confirmed that three CMV-associated chains were specific for CMV antigens. An observed cluster of highly shared sequence variants was recorded as a likely sequencing artifact.

Primers: 60 Vbeta forward and 13 Jbeta reverse. The assay was immunoSEQ multiplex PCR, and TCRdb's table has in-frame clones only and misses some. The data show approximately 150,000 clones, approximately 71% seen once. This clone has a handful of counts. Its antigen remains unidentified. The sequence was collected from a woman younger than 30 in good health and CMV-seropositive. The sequencing input was PBMCs.

The CDR3, as DNA: TGTGCCAGCAGCCGGGACAGGACTCAATCTGAAAAACTGTTTTTT. Amino acids: CASSRDRTQSEKLFF. The V and J genes are TRBV5-4 and TRBJ1-4; 8 bases map to TRBD1. This CDR3 region has 15 residues. Losses at the gene ends were 4 bases for V and 7 bases for J; bases not matched to a gene: 9. CDR1 and CDR2 from the germline V gene are SGHNT and YYREEE (reference sequence).